A single sample gave rise to the 27 T cell receptor beta chains below, sequenced in a study of a mutant IDH1 vaccine in newly diagnosed glioma. Using immunoSEQ multiplex PCR, the repertoire was profiled, and TCRdb retains in-frame clones only, with some absent. In the table there are about 55,000 clones, about 80% of which are singletons. Time point reported: week 23, last vaccination. In the vaccine, a single dose held 300 ug of the mutant IDH1 20-mer peptide, along with topical imiquimod. The antigens for these receptors are not known. The sample in question was PBMCs, obtained from a glioma patient whose treatment included an IDH1 peptide vaccine. The receptors shown here come from a man in his forties or fifties with glioma.

The V and J genes are TRBV7-9 and TRBJ1-2, with D possibly being TRBD1 (6 bases). V dropped 1 base and J dropped 5 bases, with 11 bases sitting between them. Germline V gene sequence: CDR1 SEHNR, CDR2 FQNEAQ (reference sequence). This CDR3 comprises 14 residues. The DNA of the CDR3 is TGTGCCAGCAGCTTAGGCGGACAGCCATATGGCTACACCTTC. Its translation is CASSLGGQPYGYTF.

The rearrangement uses TRBV19 and TRBJ2-7; the D gene is possibly TRBD1 (6 bases). The germline CDR1 and CDR2 sequences are LNHDA and SQIVND (reference sequence). The CDR3 is 14 residues long. Trimming removed 5 bases from V and 3 bases from J, with 14 bases in between. The CDR3 reads CASSPLTGFYEQYF. The DNA of the CDR3 is TGTGCCAGTAGTCCACTTACAGGGTTCTACGAGCAGTACTTC.

This clone occurred a few times. This rearrangement joins TRBV30 to TRBJ1-1; no definite D call. V was clipped by 3 bases and J by 0 bases, with 8 bases between them. CDR1 and CDR2 (germline): GTSNPN, SVGIG (reference sequence). This CDR3 spans 13 amino acids. The CDR3 protein is CAWSAFVNTEAFF. The CDR3, as DNA: TGTGCCTGGAGCGCCTTCGTGAACACTGAAGCTTTCTTT.

This clone was seen only a few times. The CDR3 DNA follows: TGTGCCAGCAGTCCCTCGCGGGGGACTAATGAAAAACTGTTTTTT. It encodes CASSPSRGTNEKLFF. The V call is TRBV2, the J call TRBJ1-4; TRBD1 might be the D (5 bases). Deletions cut 5 bases from V and 2 bases from J, with 12 bases between. The germline CDR1 and CDR2 sequences are SNHLY and FYNNEI. The CDR3 runs 15 residues.

By frequency in the sample, this clone is medium-sized. Additional DNA sequences in this sample encode the identical CDR3. This chain joins TRBV27 and TRBJ1-2, with TRBD1 as a possible D gene (5 bases). V was cut by 3 bases and J by 5 bases, with 16 bases left in between. CDR3 length equals 15 residues. The germline V gene has CDR1 MNHEY and CDR2 SMNVEV (reference sequence). CDR3 sequence reads: CASSLGGGAGYGYTF. CDR3 DNA sequence: TGTGCCAGCAGTTTGGGGGGAGGGGCTGGGTATGGCTACACCTTC.

The chain links TRBV2 to TRBJ1-4; no clear D gene. The V end lost 1 base, the J end lost 8 bases, and 17 bases lay between the germline ends. Germline V CDR1 and CDR2: SNHLY, FYNNEI. This CDR3 is 16 amino acids long. CDR3 sequence: CASSEGVSGRREKLFF. The CDR3 DNA reads as TGTGCCAGCAGTGAAGGAGTTAGCGGGAGGCGGGAAAAACTGTTTTTT.

For this clone: This specimen includes other DNA sequences encoding the same CDR3. The rearrangement links TRBV5-1 to TRBJ1-1; no reliable D call. Germline V gene data show CDR1 as SGHRS and CDR2 as YFSETQ. Trimming stripped 1 base from V and 0 bases from J, with 7 bases between. This CDR3 comprises 14 residues. The CDR3 sequence is CASSLTGMNTEAFF. CDR3 DNA sequence: TGCGCCAGCAGCTTGACGGGAATGAACACTGAAGCTTTCTTT.

The chain joins TRBV2 to TRBJ2-1; 7 positions agree with TRBD2. Germline trimming cut 11 bases from V and 4 bases from J; bases unmatched to any gene: 8. The CDR3 is 13 amino acids. Germline V gene lookup returns CDR1 SNHLY and CDR2 FYNNEI. The CDR3 region is CASGAGEYNEQFF. The DNA for the CDR3 is TGTGCCTCCGGGGCGGGGGAATACAATGAGCAGTTCTTC.

V gene TRBV6-5 combines with J gene TRBJ2-7; no clear D gene. CDR1 is MNHEY, CDR2 SVGAGI, per germline. Trimming took off 0 bases at V and 4 bases at J, with 10 bases between the two ends. This CDR3 contains 14 residues. The CDR3 sequence: CASSYSQVSYEQYF. CDR3 sequence (DNA): TGTGCCAGCAGTTACTCCCAGGTTTCTTACGAGCAGTACTTC.

J is TRBJ1-4 and V is TRBV6-1; D remains unclear. V was pared by 2 bases and J by 0 bases, with 10 bases between. Germline V gives CDR1 MNHNS, CDR2 SASEGT. The CDR3 consists of 16 residues. The CDR3 reads CASSEILGATNEKLFF. Written as DNA, the CDR3 is TGTGCCAGCAGTGAAATTTTGGGTGCAACTAATGAAAAACTGTTTTTT.

The table lists this clone with a few counts. The chain links TRBV30 to TRBJ1-5; TRBD1 matches at 7 bases. CDR1 is GTSNPN, CDR2 SVGIG, per germline (reference sequence). V was clipped by 0 bases and J by 7 bases; unmatched bases: 0. This CDR3 region has 12 residues. The CDR3: CAWSVQGQPQHF. The CDR3 nucleotides are TGTGCCTGGAGTGTACAGGGGCAGCCCCAGCATTTT.

The chain joins TRBV7-6 to TRBJ2-7; no clear D gene. The CDR3 totals 14 residues. Germline V CDR1 and CDR2: SGHVS, FNYEAQ. V gave up 1 base and J gave up 4 bases, with 11 bases separating them. This CDR3 reads CASSLGAAPYEQYF. The CDR3 DNA sequence: TGTGCCAGCAGCTTAGGCGCAGCCCCTTACGAGCAGTACTTC.

The rearrangement joins TRBV5-4 to TRBJ1-2; 7 nucleotides line up with TRBD1. Germline V gene data show CDR1 as SGHNT and CDR2 as YYREEE (reference sequence). The CDR3 spans 12 residues. V was pared by 0 bases and J by 8 bases, with 1 base of the junction left unmatched. The CDR3 coding sequence is TGTGCCAGCAGCTTGGTAGGGGGCGGCTACACCTTC. It codes for CASSLVGGGYTF.

The chain employs TRBV2 and TRBJ1-5, with no clear D. Germline V CDR1 and CDR2: SNHLY, FYNNEI. The ends were cut back, 4 bases at V and 0 bases at J, with 10 bases in the middle. The CDR3 is 15 residues long. CDR3 sequence: CASSVRTVSNQPQHF. The DNA of the CDR3 is TGTGCCAGCAGTGTTAGGACTGTTAGCAATCAGCCCCAGCATTTT. The full variable domain, in which reference TRBV2 and TRBJ1-5 provide the parts outside the CDR3, is EPEVTQTPSHQVTQMGQEVILRCVPISNHLYFYWYRQILGQKVEFLVSFYNNEISEKSEIFDDQFSVERPDGSNFTLKIRSTKLEDSAMYFCASSVRTVSNQPQHFGDGTRLSIL.

The chain uses TRBV5-1 and TRBJ2-2, with a tentative D call TRBD1 (6 bases). Germline V gives CDR1 SGHRS, CDR2 YFSETQ. CDR3 size: 15 residues. Trimming cost V 5 bases and J 4 bases, with 15 bases left between them. The CDR3, as DNA: TGCGCCAGCAGGCTCGAACAGGGATCCACCGGGGAGCTGTTTTTT. This codes for CASRLEQGSTGELFF.

V gene TRBV6-5 combines with J gene TRBJ1-6; 8 bases agree with TRBD1. The CDR3 has 15 amino acids. Germline CDR1 reads MNHEY; CDR2 reads SVGAGI. With V trimmed by 6 bases and J by 10 bases, 11 bases remained unmatched. The CDR3 loop is CASSLGQGAGSPLHF. The DNA of the CDR3 is TGTGCCAGCAGCCTTGGACAGGGCGCGGGGTCACCCCTCCACTTT.

The CDR3 loop is CASSLKTRPETQYF. In DNA, the CDR3 is TGTGCCAGCAGCCTGAAAACTAGACCAGAGACCCAGTACTTC. The chain recombines TRBV7-9 with TRBJ2-5, with D perhaps TRBD2 (5 bases). The CDR3 has 14 residues. From germline, CDR1 is SEHNR and CDR2 FQNEAQ (reference sequence). Trimming shortened V by 5 bases and J by 4 bases, and 14 bases separated the two germline ends.

This clone came up a few times. The chain couples TRBV28 to TRBJ2-1; TRBD1 aligns across 7 bases. J was trimmed by 4 bases and V by 8 bases; bases with no gene match: 8. There are 14 residues in the CDR3. Per the germline V gene, CDR1 is MDHEN and CDR2 is SYDVKM. The chain's CDR3 is CASANWGQYNEQFF. In DNA, the CDR3 is TGTGCCAGCGCAAACTGGGGACAGTACAATGAGCAGTTCTTC.

This clone has only a few counts. The chain couples TRBV5-1 to TRBJ2-2; unclear D gene. The CDR3 has 13 amino acids. Germline assignment: CDR1 SGHRS and CDR2 YFSETQ. V was cut by 4 bases and J by 5 bases, with 9 bases left in between. CDR3 DNA sequence: TGCGCCAGCAGCATGGGCGGAACCGGGGAGCTGTTTTTT. Translated: CASSMGGTGELFF.

This clone occurred once. The rearrangement joins TRBV6-1 to TRBJ1-5; D is unclear. Germline CDR1 MNHNS, CDR2 SASEGT. V was shortened by 3 bases and J by 0 bases, with 12 bases between the two germline ends. This CDR3 region has 16 residues. Written as DNA, the CDR3 is TGTGCCAGCAGTGAGTTGGGGTGGATTAGCAATCAGCCCCAGCATTTT. It encodes CASSELGWISNQPQHF.

The chain uses TRBV18 and TRBJ1-3; maybe TRBD1 (5 bases). Between the trimmed V and J ends, which lost 2 bases and 3 bases, there was a span of 8 bases. Germline lookup yields CDR1 KGHSH and CDR2 LQKENI. This CDR3 is built from 14 residues. The CDR3 DNA follows: TGTGCCAGCTCACCAGATGGGGGTGGAAACACCATATATTTT. Translated: CASSPDGGGNTIYF.

The sample holds one count of this clone. The CDR3 reads CASSLIVGQPQHF. The CDR3 bases are TGCGCCAGCAGCTTGATTGTCGGGCAGCCCCAGCATTTT. This sequence joins TRBV5-1 and TRBJ1-5; D gene uncertain. Germline-derived CDR1 and CDR2 are SGHRS and YFSETQ. Trimming pared 1 base from V and 7 bases from J, leaving 9 bases between. This CDR3 comprises 13 residues. Full variable domain (remainder filled in from reference TRBV5-1 and TRBJ1-5): KAGVTQTPRYLIKTRGQQVTLSCSPISGHRSVSWYQQTPGQGLQFLFEYFSETQRNKGNFPGRFSGRQFSNSRSEMNVSTLELGDSALYLCASSLIVGQPQHFGDGTRLSIL.

V is TRBV19 and J is TRBJ1-5, with 9 bases fitting TRBD1. The germline gives CDR1 LNHDA, CDR2 SQIVND (reference sequence). The CDR3 extends over 15 amino acids. The junction had 6 bases not matched to a gene; V was cut back by 6 bases and J by 3 bases. The CDR3 DNA follows: TGTGCCAGTAGCCCACAGGGGGCGGTCAATCAGCCCCAGCATTTT. Protein: CASSPQGAVNQPQHF.

The V gene is TRBV27, the J gene TRBJ2-1, with a weak D call TRBD1 (6 bases). The CDR3 is 15 residues long. V lost 4 bases, J lost 2 bases, and 12 bases lay in between. Germline CDR1 MNHEY, CDR2 SMNVEV (reference sequence). Written as DNA, the CDR3 is TGTGCCAGCAGTTCCCGACAGGTAACCTACAATGAGCAGTTCTTC. Translated, it gives CASSSRQVTYNEQFF.

This sequence joins TRBV18 and TRBJ2-5; TRBD2 matches at 10 bases. The germline V gene has CDR1 KGHSH and CDR2 LQKENI. This CDR3 has 18 residues. With V trimmed by 1 base and J by 5 bases, 13 bases remained unmatched. CDR3 in amino acids: CASSPLPSGGLTGETQYF. The CDR3 bases are TGTGCCAGCTCACCACTGCCTAGCGGGGGCCTGACGGGGGAGACCCAGTACTTC.

This sequence joins TRBV6-6 and TRBJ1-5; a possible D gene is TRBD1 (6 bases). Germline CDR1 reads MNHNY; CDR2 reads SVGAGI (reference sequence). Trimming took 2 bases from V and 4 from J, leaving 6 bases between them. This CDR3 has 13 amino acids. Here the CDR3 DNA reads TGTGCCAGCAGTTACCAGGGGAATCAGCCCCAGCATTTT. Amino acids: CASSYQGNQPQHF.

The rearrangement uses TRBV5-1 and TRBJ1-1; TRBD1 matches 7 bases. Per germline, CDR1 SGHRS and CDR2 YFSETQ. CDR3 size: 16 residues. Trimming at V came to 2 bases and at J to 0 bases, leaving 7 bases not matched to a gene. The CDR3 protein is CASSLKDRYLNTEAFF. CDR3 in DNA: TGCGCCAGCAGCTTAAAGGACAGGTACTTGAACACTGAAGCTTTCTTT.